The T cell receptor beta chain under discussion was sequenced for a study of blood T cell repertoires in COVID-19. Participants were aged about 18 to 89 years from approximately 24 US areas. In the authors' workflow: Estimated nucleated cell counts came from reference gene primer amplification. TCRdb's table, derived via immunoSEQ multiplex PCR, lists solely in-frame clones and lacks some. V and J calls and clone size follow that table, whereas D and trimming were derived from the DNA. The sample includes approximately 230,000 clones, about 90% seen only once; the top ten take 14% to 15%. The TCR was taken from a woman between 50 and 59 years old with acute COVID-19. Input material: PBMCs or T cells enriched from blood (not recorded which).

This CDR3 is CASSFDNSGANVLTF. CDR3 DNA sequence: TGTGCCAGCAGCTTCGACAACTCTGGGGCCAACGTCCTGACTTTC. The chain couples TRBV5-5 to TRBJ2-6, with D uncertain. This CDR3 is 15 amino acids long. Trimming stripped 2 bases from V and 0 bases from J, with 6 bases between. Germline CDR1 reads SGHKS; CDR2 reads YYEKEE (reference sequence).